This passage covers 27 T cell receptor beta chains from one sample sequenced in a study of blood T cell repertoires in COVID-19. Profiling relied on immunoSEQ multiplex PCR, and the TCRdb table lists in-frame clones only, not all of them. This table has around 250,000 clones, about four fifths appearing once. Specimen: peripheral blood. Receptors were obtained from a woman in her 40s who had recovered from COVID-19.

V gene TRBV28 combines with J gene TRBJ2-7, with 8 nucleotides matching TRBD1. This CDR3 contains 16 residues. The germline CDR1 and CDR2 sequences are MDHEN and SYDVKM. J was trimmed by 6 bases and V by 3 bases; bases with no gene match: 13. CDR3 protein: CASSFLTGGTTPEQYF. CDR3 coding DNA: TGTGCCAGCAGTTTTCTCACAGGGGGTACAACCCCCGAGCAGTACTTC.

V is TRBV29-1 and J is TRBJ2-2; perhaps TRBD1 as D (6 bases). There are 14 residues in the CDR3. The V gene lost 3 bases and the J gene lost 7 bases, with 15 bases spanning the gap. Germline lookup yields CDR1 SQVTM and CDR2 ANQGSEA. CDR3 region: CSVEGVTGYGELFF. As DNA, the CDR3 is TGCAGCGTTGAGGGGGTAACAGGGTACGGGGAGCTGTTTTTT.

This clone has just a few counts. The chain couples TRBV7-2 to TRBJ1-1; TRBD1 is a possible D gene (6 bases). Germline V gives CDR1 SGHTA, CDR2 FQGNSA. CDR3 size: 14 residues. Trimming cost V 5 bases and J 7 bases, with 17 bases left between them. CDR3 nucleotide sequence: TGTGCCAGCAGCACAAGTTCAGGGGTCGGTGAAGCTTTCTTT. It translates to CASSTSSGVGEAFF.

The chain has TRBV29-1 and TRBJ1-4, with D possibly being TRBD1 (5 bases). The V and J ends lost 3 bases and 3 bases respectively, with 11 bases between them. This CDR3 comprises 14 residues. Germline lookup yields CDR1 SQVTM and CDR2 ANQGSEA. CDR3 sequence (DNA): TGCAGCGTTGAGATGGGGGAGGCTAATGAAAAACTGTTTTTT. Amino acids: CSVEMGEANEKLFF.

This chain connects TRBV10-3 to TRBJ2-3, with 9 bases lining up with TRBD1. The germline V gene has CDR1 ENHRY and CDR2 SYGVKD. Trimming at V came to 10 bases and at J to 2 bases, leaving 7 bases not matched to a gene. The CDR3 sequence is 14 residues long. CDR3 region: CATRGDRDTDTQYF. The CDR3 nucleotides read TGTGCCACCAGGGGGGACAGGGACACAGATACGCAGTATTTT.

The J gene is TRBJ1-1, the V gene TRBV5-1, with 7 bases identical to TRBD1. Trimming took 4 bases from V and 4 from J; bases not matched to a gene: 7. Germline CDR1 SGHRS, CDR2 YFSETQ. The CDR3 runs to 14 residues. The CDR3: CASSARQGGTEAFF. Here the CDR3 DNA reads TGCGCCAGCAGCGCCCGACAGGGAGGCACTGAAGCTTTCTTT.

The V and J genes are TRBV10-3 and TRBJ2-3; 7 bases are shared with TRBD1. Germline V lookup: CDR1 ENHRY, CDR2 SYGVKD. Unmatched junction bases numbered 5, after V lost 7 bases and J lost 1 base. There are 14 residues in the CDR3. CDR3 nucleotide sequence: TGTGCCATCACACCCGGACAGGGCACAGATACGCAGTATTTT. Translation gives CAITPGQGTDTQYF.

The CDR3 loop reads CASSTQFGGGRNGYTF. The CDR3 region has the DNA TGTGCCAGTAGTACCCAATTCGGAGGGGGCAGGAATGGCTACACCTTC. The chain links TRBV19 to TRBJ1-2, with 7 bases identical to TRBD1. The CDR3 spans 16 residues. V shed 4 bases and J 6 bases; nucleotides not matched to a gene: 14. Per the germline V gene, CDR1 is LNHDA and CDR2 is SQIVND (reference sequence).

This clone has just a few counts. V usage is TRBV11-2 and J usage is TRBJ1-5; D not resolved. This CDR3 has 13 amino acids. Trimming took 4 bases from V and 4 from J, leaving 8 bases between them. From germline, CDR1 is SGHAT and CDR2 FQNNGV. The CDR3 DNA sequence: TGTGCCAGCAGCTGGCAAATTAATCAGCCCCAGCATTTT. This codes for CASSWQINQPQHF.

The chain joins TRBV10-3 to TRBJ1-1; 7 bases match TRBD1. CDR1 is ENHRY and CDR2 is SYGVKD in the germline V gene. This CDR3 has 14 amino acids. Unmatched junction bases numbered 5, after V lost 6 bases and J lost 1 base. CDR3 nucleotide sequence: TGTGCCATCAGCGGGACAGCCCAGAACACTGAAGCTTTCTTT. As protein: CAISGTAQNTEAFF.

This chain uses TRBV5-1 with TRBJ2-2; D is possibly TRBD2 (6 bases). This CDR3 spans 14 amino acids. Germline assignment: CDR1 SGHRS and CDR2 YFSETQ. V was clipped by 0 bases and J by 5 bases, with 8 bases between them. CDR3: CASSLVGGTGELFF. The CDR3 coding sequence is TGCGCCAGCAGCTTGGTTGGGGGGACCGGGGAGCTGTTTTTT.

This chain joins TRBV30 and TRBJ1-6; 9 bases align to TRBD1. CDR1 is GTSNPN and CDR2 is SVGIG in the germline V gene (reference sequence). This CDR3 region has 13 residues. J was trimmed by 9 bases and V by 4 bases; bases with no gene match: 4. CDR3 region: CAWNDRGSSPLHF. As DNA, the CDR3 is TGTGCCTGGAACGACAGGGGGAGTTCACCCCTCCACTTT.

The chain uses TRBV5-4 and TRBJ2-5; TRBD2 aligns across 10 bases. This CDR3 contains 15 residues. Losses at the gene ends were 3 bases for V and 3 bases for J; bases not matched to a gene: 5. Per germline, CDR1 SGHNT and CDR2 YYREEE (reference sequence). The chain's CDR3 is CASSSRLAGEETQYF. The CDR3 coding sequence is TGTGCCAGCAGCTCCAGACTAGCGGGTGAAGAGACCCAGTACTTC. The full variable domain, in which reference TRBV5-4 and TRBJ2-5 provide the parts outside the CDR3, is ETGVTQSPTHLIKTRGQQVTLRCSSQSGHNTVSWYQQALGQGPQFIFQYYREEENGRGNFPPRFSGLQFPNYSSELNVNALELDDSALYLCASSSRLAGEETQYFGPGTRLLVL.

Comments on this clone: The sample has other DNA sequences that encode this CDR3 too. This chain links TRBV3-1 (or the pseudogene TRBV3-2) with TRBJ1-2; unclear D gene. V was shortened by 2 bases and J by 4 bases, with 5 bases between the two germline ends. This CDR3 has 12 residues. Germline assignment: CDR1 LGHDT and CDR2 YNNKEL (reference sequence). CDR3 in amino acids: CASSQRSYGYTF. As DNA, the CDR3 is TGTGCCAGCAGCCAAAGGAGCTATGGCTACACCTTC.

The CDR3: CASSQDPAGDTQYF. CDR3 coding DNA: TGTGCCAGCAGCCAAGATCCGGCGGGGGATACGCAGTATTTT. The chain is built from TRBV4-2 and TRBJ2-3, with D maybe TRBD2 (6 bases). Trimming took off 0 bases at V and 6 bases at J, with 10 bases between the two ends. Germline CDR1 is LGHNA and CDR2 is YNFKEQ. The CDR3 sequence is 14 residues long.

For the CDR3, the DNA is TGTGCCAGCAGCACCCAGCGGGGGGGCACAGATACGCAGTATTTT. Its translation: CASSTQRGGTDTQYF. The chain recombines TRBV11-2 with TRBJ2-3; 9 positions match TRBD2. This CDR3 comprises 15 residues. V gave up 5 bases and J gave up 1 base; unmatched junction bases: 4. CDR1 is SGHAT, CDR2 FQNNGV, per germline.

This chain links TRBV27 with TRBJ2-7; the D gene is possibly TRBD1 (5 bases). The germline V and J ends were trimmed by 6 bases and 1 base, with 10 bases remaining between them. The CDR3 length is 13 residues. In germline, CDR1 is MNHEY, CDR2 SMNVEV (reference sequence). CDR3 nucleotides: TGTGCCAGCAGGAAAGCAGGGTCCTACGAGCAGTACTTC. Translated, it gives CASRKAGSYEQYF.

V and J are TRBV7-3 and TRBJ2-3, with D possibly TRBD2 on 6 matching bases. This CDR3 region has 14 residues. Germline V gene data show CDR1 as SGHTA and CDR2 as FQGTGA. V shed 5 bases and J shed 6 bases, with 15 bases lying between them. The CDR3 DNA is TGTGCCAGCAGCGGCACCGGGGGAACGGATACGCAGTATTTT. This sequence encodes CASSGTGGTDTQYF. Full variable domain (missing parts from reference TRBV7-3 and TRBJ2-3): GAGVSQTPSNKVTEKGKYVELRCDPISGHTALYWYRQSLGQGPEFLIYFQGTGAADDSGLPNDRFFAVRPEGSVSTLKIQRTERGDSAVYLCASSGTGGTDTQYFGPGTRLTVL.

The J gene is TRBJ1-1, the V gene TRBV2, with 7 bases that match TRBD1. The CDR3 extends over 13 amino acids. J was trimmed by 7 bases and V by 7 bases; bases with no gene match: 9. Germline CDR1 is SNHLY and CDR2 is FYNNEI. The CDR3 region has the DNA TGTGCCAGCATTCGAGACAGGGAGAATGAAGCTTTCTTT. Translation gives CASIRDRENEAFF. Based on the CDR3 plus reference TRBV2 and TRBJ1-1, the full variable domain is EPEVTQTPSHQVTQMGQEVILRCVPISNHLYFYWYRQILGQKVEFLVSFYNNEISEKSEIFDDQFSVERPDGSNFTLKIRSTKLEDSAMYFCASIRDRENEAFFGQGTRLTVV.

This chain links TRBV5-1 with TRBJ1-6, with D perhaps TRBD1 (6 bases). The CDR3 loop spans 15 amino acids. V lost 4 bases and J 2 bases, leaving 10 bases between the germline ends. Per germline, CDR1 SGHRS and CDR2 YFSETQ. The CDR3 coding sequence is TGCGCCAGCAGCCCTAGGACAGCCTATAATTCACCCCTCCACTTT. This sequence encodes CASSPRTAYNSPLHF.

V gene TRBV30 combines with J gene TRBJ2-7; TRBD2 matches 11 bases. The CDR3 is 16 amino acids. Germline V gives CDR1 GTSNPN, CDR2 SVGIG (reference sequence). V lost 5 bases, J lost 2 bases, and 11 bases stayed unmatched. The CDR3 loop reads CAWALKLAGVTYEQYF. Written as DNA, the CDR3 is TGTGCCTGGGCCCTGAAACTAGCGGGGGTAACCTACGAGCAGTACTTC. The full variable domain, completed using reference TRBV30 and TRBJ2-7, is SQTIHQWPATLVQPVGSPLSLECTVEGTSNPNLYWYRQAAGRGLQLLFYSVGIGQISSEVPQNLSASRPQDRQFILSSKKLLLSDSGFYLCAWALKLAGVTYEQYFGPGTRLTVT.

This clone was observed many times. This chain links TRBV11-2 with TRBJ2-7, with TRBD1 matching over 7 bases. After removal of 0 bases from V and 3 bases from J, the junction contained 2 bases not matched to a gene. Per the germline V gene, CDR1 is SGHAT and CDR2 is FQNNGV. This CDR3 region has 14 residues. CDR3 amino acids: CASSLETGNYEQYF. The CDR3 DNA is TGTGCCAGCAGCTTAGAGACAGGGAACTACGAGCAGTACTTC.

This clone was observed a handful of times. The genes are TRBV30 and TRBJ1-5; D is ambiguous. The ends were cut back, 0 bases at V and 4 bases at J, with 7 bases in the middle. Germline lookup yields CDR1 GTSNPN and CDR2 SVGIG (reference sequence). This CDR3 has 13 residues. The CDR3 loop reads CAWSVLGNQPQHF. CDR3 DNA sequence: TGTGCCTGGAGTGTACTAGGTAATCAGCCCCAGCATTTT.

The V call is TRBV5-1, the J call TRBJ1-6; D remains ambiguous. Germline lookup yields CDR1 SGHRS and CDR2 YFSETQ. The length of the CDR3 is 14 residues. Trimming cost V 3 bases and J 0 bases, with 4 bases left between them. The CDR3 reads CASSSSSYNSPLHF. In DNA, the CDR3 is TGCGCCAGCAGCTCGAGCTCCTATAATTCACCCCTCCACTTT.

The chain couples TRBV5-1 to TRBJ1-2, with 8 bases that match TRBD1. Unmatched junction bases numbered 15, after V lost 4 bases and J lost 7 bases. The germline V gene has CDR1 SGHRS and CDR2 YFSETQ. The CDR3 is 16 residues long. The DNA for the CDR3 is TGCGCCAGCAGCCCTTGGGGGCTCAGGACAGGGCTTGGCTACACCTTC. Protein: CASSPWGLRTGLGYTF.

This clone occurred many times. The chain carries TRBV3-1 (or the pseudogene TRBV3-2) and TRBJ2-7; D ambiguous. The V end was cut by 1 base, the J end by 3 bases, with 4 bases between. In germline, CDR1 is LGHDT, CDR2 YNNKEL (reference sequence). This CDR3 comprises 12 residues. The CDR3: CASSQANYEQYF. The CDR3 DNA reads TGTGCCAGCAGCCAAGCCAACTACGAGCAGTACTTC.

The chain combines TRBV10-1 with TRBJ2-1, with D perhaps TRBD2 (5 bases). Germline loops: CDR1 WNHNN, CDR2 SYGVQD (reference sequence). Trimming pared 4 bases from V and 8 bases from J, leaving 21 bases between. The CDR3 loop spans 16 amino acids. The CDR3 sequence is CASSAPGWTSGDEQFF. CDR3 in DNA: TGCGCCAGCAGTGCTCCCGGGTGGACTTCGGGCGATGAGCAGTTCTTC.